This TCR beta chain is drawn from a study of blood T cells in healthy people across ages. Study observations and caveats: Any changes in expanded clonotypes were possibly confounded, as donor CMV status remained unknown. A roughly linear fall in TCR beta diversity per million T cells was seen with increasing age.

With a J-beta primer mix and a sample-barcoded 5' primer, a second PCR ran roughly 6 to 12 cycles. Unique molecular identifiers of 12 random nucleotides labeled each cDNA. MiXCR, applied by TCRdb to the 5' RACE reads, yields one record per CDR3 protein. This sample has some 900,000 distinct CDR3 sequences; under 50% occur once, and the top ten carry roughly an eighth. CDR1 and CDR2 (germline): SGHTA, FQGNSA. CDR3 size: 16 residues. The donors, all healthy, were Caucasians living in Russia, aged about 6 to 95. About this clonotype: The target antigen is unknown. The junction does not match germline at one end; this may be a read error.

The chain recombines TRBV7-2 with TRBJ1-6, with 9 positions matching TRBD1. The TCR originated in a man aged 25-45 years in good health. Sequencing was done on a sample of blood. CDR3 DNA sequence: TGTGCTAGCAGCCTAGTTGTGACAGGGGGGGATTCACCCCTCCACTTT. Amino acids: CASSLVVTGGDSPLHF.